This TCR beta chain was identified during a study of CD8 T cells in Susac syndrome. For the study at large: Clinically active disease was present in six of the sequenced Susac syndrome patients. Eight of these patients were in remission. Intravenous immunoglobulin alone or corticosteroids were being given to patients with Susac syndrome at blood draw, unless they were therapy-naive.

Random hexamers were used to reverse transcribe the RNA input (0.5 to 1 ug). TCRdb redid the calling of the immunoSEQ multiplex PCR reads with MiXCR, one entry per CDR3 protein. The sample records over 150,000 distinct CDR3 sequences, 95% to 96% being singletons. Trimming cost V 4 bases and J 8 bases, with 13 bases left between them. The CDR3 runs 14 residues. CDR1 and CDR2 (germline): SGHRS, YFSETQ. Patients with Susac syndrome showed fulfilment of recently defined diagnostic criteria for definite or probable disease. This sequence joins TRBV5-1 and TRBJ1-6; D might be TRBD1 (5 bases). Material for sequencing was CD4+ T cells from PBMCs. The TCR comes from a human donor with Susac syndrome. For the CDR3, the DNA is TGCGCCAGCAGCAACGCAGGGTACGATTCACCCCTCCACTTT. Its protein product is CASSNAGYDSPLHF.